Included here is one T cell receptor beta chain sequence, with context. V gave up 3 bases and J gave up 3 bases; unmatched junction bases: 8. CDR3 length: 17 residues. CDR1 MDHEN and CDR2 SYDVKM come from the germline V gene. These data belong to a study of technical replicates of blood from several donors. Method: immunoSEQ multiplex PCR; TCRdb's copy keeps in-frame clones and lacks some. The sample has roughly 81,000 clones; 95% to 98% are singletons. The chain recombines TRBV28 with TRBJ2-3; TRBD2 aligns across 11 bases. Sequencing was performed on T cells isolated from PBMCs. The origin of this receptor is a human donor in good health. The CDR3 coding sequence is TGTGCCAGCAGTTTCCCCCTAAGACTAGCGGGGACAGATACGCAGTATTTT. This codes for CASSFPLRLAGTDTQYF.